Below are 3 T cell receptor beta chains sequenced from a single sample in a study of cytomegalovirus exposure and HLA in healthy donors. The PCR ran on 60 Vbeta and 13 Jbeta primers. Here immunoSEQ multiplex PCR was the method, and the copy in TCRdb shows in-frame clones only, minus some. The sample shows just over 200,000 clones, around 85% of them seen only once. Material for sequencing was PBMCs. These receptor sequences come from a man aged 45-65 years in good health and CMV-seronegative.

This CDR3 reads CAWRSLVKTGELFF. CDR3 sequence (DNA): TGTGCCTGGAGGAGTCTAGTTAAAACCGGGGAGCTGTTTTTT. The chain recombines TRBV30 with TRBJ2-2, with D unresolved. Trimming took 3 bases from V and 5 from J, leaving 13 bases between them. Germline CDR1 is GTSNPN and CDR2 is SVGIG (reference sequence). The CDR3 loop spans 14 amino acids. The entire variable domain, with the rest obtained from reference TRBV30 and TRBJ2-2, is as follows: SQTIHQWPATLVQPVGSPLSLECTVEGTSNPNLYWYRQAAGRGLQLLFYSVGIGQISSEVPQNLSASRPQDRQFILSSKKLLLSDSGFYLCAWRSLVKTGELFFGEGSRLTVL.

CDR3 bases: TGTGCCAGCAGCGTAGCTGGCGCGGGAGTCACAGATACGCAGTATTTT. This codes for CASSVAGAGVTDTQYF. V and J are TRBV9 and TRBJ2-3; 7 bases match TRBD2. J lost 2 bases, V lost 0 bases, and 6 bases had no gene match. The CDR3 sequence is 16 residues long. CDR1 and CDR2 (germline): SGDLS, YYNGEE.

This rearrangement joins TRBV2 to TRBJ2-4; TRBD1 matches 7 bases. This CDR3 is 15 amino acids long. From germline, CDR1 is SNHLY and CDR2 FYNNEI. Trimming at V came to 6 bases and at J to 6 bases, leaving 11 bases not matched to a gene. The CDR3 DNA reads as TGTGCCAGCAGCCCCTCAGGGGGAATTAGAAACATTCAGTACTTC. Translation: CASSPSGGIRNIQYF.